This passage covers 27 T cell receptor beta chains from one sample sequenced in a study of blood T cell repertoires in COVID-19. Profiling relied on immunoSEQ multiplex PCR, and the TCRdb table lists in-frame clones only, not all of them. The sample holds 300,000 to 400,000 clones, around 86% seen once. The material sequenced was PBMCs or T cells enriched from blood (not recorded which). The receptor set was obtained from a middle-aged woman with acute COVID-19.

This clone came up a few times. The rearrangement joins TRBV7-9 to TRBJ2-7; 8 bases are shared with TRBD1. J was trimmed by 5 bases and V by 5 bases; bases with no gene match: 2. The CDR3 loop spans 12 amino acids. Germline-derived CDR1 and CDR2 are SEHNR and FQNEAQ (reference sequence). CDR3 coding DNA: TGTGCCAGCAGCACACAGGGGGACGAGCAGTACTTC. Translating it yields CASSTQGDEQYF.

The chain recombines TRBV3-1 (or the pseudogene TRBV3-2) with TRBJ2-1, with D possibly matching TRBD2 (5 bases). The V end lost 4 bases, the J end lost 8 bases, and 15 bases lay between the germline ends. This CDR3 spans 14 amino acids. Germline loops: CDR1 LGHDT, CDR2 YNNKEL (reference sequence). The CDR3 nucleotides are TGTGCCAGCAGCCTGGGAGTGAGCTTTCATGAGCAGTTCTTC. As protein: CASSLGVSFHEQFF.

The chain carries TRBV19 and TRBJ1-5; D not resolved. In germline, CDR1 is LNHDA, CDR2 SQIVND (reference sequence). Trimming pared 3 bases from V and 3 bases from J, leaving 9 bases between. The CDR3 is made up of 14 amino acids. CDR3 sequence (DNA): TGTGCCAGTAGTATTTTTTCAGTCAATCAGCCCCAGCATTTT. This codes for CASSIFSVNQPQHF.

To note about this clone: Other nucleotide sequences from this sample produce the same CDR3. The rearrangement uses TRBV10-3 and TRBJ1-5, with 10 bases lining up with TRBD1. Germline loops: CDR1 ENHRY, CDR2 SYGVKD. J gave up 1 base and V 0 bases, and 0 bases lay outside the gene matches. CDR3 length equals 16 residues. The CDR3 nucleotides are TGTGCCATCAGTGAGTCGGGACAGGGGAGCAATCAGCCCCAGCATTTT. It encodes CAISESGQGSNQPQHF.

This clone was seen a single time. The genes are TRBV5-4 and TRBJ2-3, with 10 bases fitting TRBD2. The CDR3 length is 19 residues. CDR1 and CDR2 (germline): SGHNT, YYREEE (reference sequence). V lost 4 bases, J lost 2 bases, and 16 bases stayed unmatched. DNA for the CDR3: TGTGCCAGCAGCAAATCCGGGACTAGCGTCAAAAGGCTCACAGATACGCAGTATTTT. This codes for CASSKSGTSVKRLTDTQYF.

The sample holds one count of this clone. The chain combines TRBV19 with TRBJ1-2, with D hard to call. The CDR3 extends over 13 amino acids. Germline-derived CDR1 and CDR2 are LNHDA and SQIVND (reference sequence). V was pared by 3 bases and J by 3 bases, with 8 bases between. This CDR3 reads CASSIGEDYGYTF. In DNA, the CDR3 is TGTGCCAGTAGTATTGGGGAGGACTATGGCTACACCTTC.

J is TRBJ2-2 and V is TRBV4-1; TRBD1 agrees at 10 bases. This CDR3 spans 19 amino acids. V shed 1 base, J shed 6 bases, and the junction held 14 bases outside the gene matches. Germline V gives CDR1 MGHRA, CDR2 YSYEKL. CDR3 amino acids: CASSQGLTGGAGQPGELFF. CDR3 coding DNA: TGCGCCAGCAGCCAAGGTCTGACAGGGGGCGCAGGACAACCCGGGGAGCTGTTTTTT.

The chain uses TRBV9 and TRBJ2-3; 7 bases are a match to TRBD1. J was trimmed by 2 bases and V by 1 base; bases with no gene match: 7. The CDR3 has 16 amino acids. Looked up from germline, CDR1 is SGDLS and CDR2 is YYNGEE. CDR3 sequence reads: CASSVKWTGHTDTQYF. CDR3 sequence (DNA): TGTGCCAGCAGCGTAAAATGGACAGGCCACACAGATACGCAGTATTTT.

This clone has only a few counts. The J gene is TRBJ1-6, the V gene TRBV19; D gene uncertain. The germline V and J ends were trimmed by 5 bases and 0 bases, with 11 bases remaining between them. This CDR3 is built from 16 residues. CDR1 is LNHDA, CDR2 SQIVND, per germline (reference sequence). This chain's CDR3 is CASSRVTDSYNSPLHF. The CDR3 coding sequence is TGTGCCAGTAGTCGAGTTACCGACTCCTATAATTCACCCCTCCACTTT.

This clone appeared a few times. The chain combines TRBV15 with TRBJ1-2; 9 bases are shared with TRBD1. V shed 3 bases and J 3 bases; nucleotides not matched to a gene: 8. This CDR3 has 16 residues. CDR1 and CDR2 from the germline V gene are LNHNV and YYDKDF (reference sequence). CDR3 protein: CATSSGVGTGHYGYTF. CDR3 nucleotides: TGTGCCACCAGCAGCGGAGTCGGGACAGGGCACTATGGCTACACCTTC.

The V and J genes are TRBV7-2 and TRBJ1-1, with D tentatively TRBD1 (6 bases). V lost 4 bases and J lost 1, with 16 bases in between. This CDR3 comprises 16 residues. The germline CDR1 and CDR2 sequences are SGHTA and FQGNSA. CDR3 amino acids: CASSWLTGTKNTEAFF. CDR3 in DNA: TGTGCCAGCAGCTGGCTGACAGGAACAAAGAACACTGAAGCTTTCTTT.

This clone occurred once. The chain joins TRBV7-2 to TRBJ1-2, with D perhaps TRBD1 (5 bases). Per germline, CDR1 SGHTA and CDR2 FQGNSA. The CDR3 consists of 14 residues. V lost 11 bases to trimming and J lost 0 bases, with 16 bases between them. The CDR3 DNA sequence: TGTGCCGGGGGGGTGACTGGAACTAACTATGGCTACACCTTC. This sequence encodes CAGGVTGTNYGYTF.

CDR3 DNA sequence: TGTGCCAGCAACTCCCTGGGCACGTTGTACTCTGGAAACACCATATATTTT. Translation: CASNSLGTLYSGNTIYF. V gene TRBV28 combines with J gene TRBJ1-3; unclear D gene. The CDR3 sequence is 17 residues long. V lost 7 bases, J lost 0 bases, and 19 bases lay in between. Germline-derived CDR1 and CDR2 are MDHEN and SYDVKM.

The chain's CDR3 is CASSYRSSTDTQYF. The CDR3 DNA follows: TGTGCCAGCAGTTACCGGTCTAGCACAGATACGCAGTATTTT. The chain carries TRBV6-5 and TRBJ2-3; unclear D gene. V lost 2 bases and J lost 0, with 6 bases in between. CDR1 is MNHEY, CDR2 SVGAGI, per germline. CDR3 length equals 14 residues.

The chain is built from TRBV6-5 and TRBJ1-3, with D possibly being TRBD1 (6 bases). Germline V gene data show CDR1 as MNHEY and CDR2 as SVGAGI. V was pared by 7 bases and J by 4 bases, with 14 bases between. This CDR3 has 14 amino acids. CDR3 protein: CASIQMGAGNTIYF. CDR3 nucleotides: TGTGCCAGCATCCAAATGGGGGCAGGAAACACCATATATTTT.

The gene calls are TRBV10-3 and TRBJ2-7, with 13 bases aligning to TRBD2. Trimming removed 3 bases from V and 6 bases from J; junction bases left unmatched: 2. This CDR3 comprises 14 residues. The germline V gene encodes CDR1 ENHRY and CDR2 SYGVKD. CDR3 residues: CAISDGLAGAEQYF. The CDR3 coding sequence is TGTGCCATCAGTGACGGACTAGCGGGAGCCGAGCAGTACTTC.

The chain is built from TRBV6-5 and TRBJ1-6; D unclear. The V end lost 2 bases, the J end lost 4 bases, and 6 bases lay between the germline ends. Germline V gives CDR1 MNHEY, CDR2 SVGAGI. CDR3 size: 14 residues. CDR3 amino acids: CASSYGQYNSPLHF. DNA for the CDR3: TGTGCCAGCAGTTACGGGCAGTATAATTCACCCCTCCACTTT.

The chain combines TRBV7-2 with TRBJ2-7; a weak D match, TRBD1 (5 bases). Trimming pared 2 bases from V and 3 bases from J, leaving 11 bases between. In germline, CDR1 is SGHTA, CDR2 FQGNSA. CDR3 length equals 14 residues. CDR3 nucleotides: TGTGCCAGCAGCTTAAGCAGGGTCTTCTACGAGCAGTACTTC. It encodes CASSLSRVFYEQYF.

CDR3 bases: TGCGCCAGCAGCTTTACCGCTTCGGTAGACAGGGAAGCTTTCTTT. Its translation is CASSFTASVDREAFF. This rearrangement joins TRBV5-1 to TRBJ1-1; a weak D match, TRBD1 (6 bases). The CDR3 length is 15 residues. CDR1 and CDR2 from the germline V gene are SGHRS and YFSETQ. Trimming removed 2 bases at V and 8 bases at J, with 19 bases between.

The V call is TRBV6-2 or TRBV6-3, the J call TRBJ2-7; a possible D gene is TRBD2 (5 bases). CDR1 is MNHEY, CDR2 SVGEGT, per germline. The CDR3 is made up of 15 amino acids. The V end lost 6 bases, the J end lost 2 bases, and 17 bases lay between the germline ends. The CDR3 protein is CASSHRGLFTYEQYF. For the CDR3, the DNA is TGTGCCAGCAGCCACCGAGGACTTTTCACCTACGAGCAGTACTTC.

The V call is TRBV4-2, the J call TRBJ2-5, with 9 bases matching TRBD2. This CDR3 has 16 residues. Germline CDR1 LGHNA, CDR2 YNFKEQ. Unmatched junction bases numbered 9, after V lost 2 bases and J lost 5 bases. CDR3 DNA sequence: TGTGCCAGCAGCCAACATAGCGGGGGAATTGGGGAGACCCAGTACTTC. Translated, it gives CASSQHSGGIGETQYF.

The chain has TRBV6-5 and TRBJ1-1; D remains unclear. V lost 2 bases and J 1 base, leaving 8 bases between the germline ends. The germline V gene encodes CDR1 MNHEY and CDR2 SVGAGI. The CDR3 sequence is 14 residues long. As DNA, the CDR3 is TGTGCCAGCAGTTACCAGCACAGGAACACTGAAGCTTTCTTT. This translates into CASSYQHRNTEAFF.

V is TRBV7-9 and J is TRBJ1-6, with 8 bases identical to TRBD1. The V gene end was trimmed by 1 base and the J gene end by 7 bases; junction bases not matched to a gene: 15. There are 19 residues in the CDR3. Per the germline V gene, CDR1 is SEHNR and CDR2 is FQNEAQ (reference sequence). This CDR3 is CASSLVGVRRQGLNSPLHF. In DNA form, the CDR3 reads TGTGCCAGCAGCTTAGTTGGTGTCAGGCGACAGGGGCTGAATTCACCCCTCCACTTT. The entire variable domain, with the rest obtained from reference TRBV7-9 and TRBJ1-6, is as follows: DTGVSQNPRHKITKRGQNVTFRCDPISEHNRLYWYRQTLGQGPEFLTYFQNEAQLEKSRLLSDRFSAERPKGSFSTLEIQRTEQGDSAMYLCASSLVGVRRQGLNSPLHFGNGTRLTVT.

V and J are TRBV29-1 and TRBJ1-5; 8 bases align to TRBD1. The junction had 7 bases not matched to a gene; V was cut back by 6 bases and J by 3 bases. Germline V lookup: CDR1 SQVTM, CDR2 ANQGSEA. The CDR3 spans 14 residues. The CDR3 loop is CSVRTGGFNQPQHF. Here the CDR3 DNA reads TGCAGCGTCCGCACAGGGGGATTCAATCAGCCCCAGCATTTT.

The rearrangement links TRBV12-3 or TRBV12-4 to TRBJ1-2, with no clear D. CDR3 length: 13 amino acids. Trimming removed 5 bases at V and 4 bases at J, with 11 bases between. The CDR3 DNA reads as TGTGCCAGCAGTGACGCCCCTAGCTATGGCTACACCTTC. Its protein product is CASSDAPSYGYTF.

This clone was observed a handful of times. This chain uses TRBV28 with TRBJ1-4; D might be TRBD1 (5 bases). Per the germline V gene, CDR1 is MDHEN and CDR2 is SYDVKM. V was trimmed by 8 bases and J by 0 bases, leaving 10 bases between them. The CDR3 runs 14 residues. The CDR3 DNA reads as TGTGCCAGCGGCGGGGGTTCAACTAATGAAAAACTGTTTTTT. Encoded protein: CASGGGSTNEKLFF.

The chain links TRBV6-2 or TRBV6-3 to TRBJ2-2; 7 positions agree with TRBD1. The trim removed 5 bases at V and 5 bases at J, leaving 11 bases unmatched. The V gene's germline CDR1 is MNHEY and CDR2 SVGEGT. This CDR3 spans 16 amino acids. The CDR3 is CASSRSTGVRTGELFF. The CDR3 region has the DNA TGTGCCAGCAGTCGCAGTACAGGGGTGAGGACCGGGGAGCTGTTTTTT.